This TCR beta chain was identified during a study of beta chain features in type 1 diabetes. Study results and caveats: Type 1 diabetes patients had TCRB CDR3s that were shorter (moderately but significantly so) in all four CD4+ subsets.

The whole isolated RNA underwent reverse transcription, so sequencing captured expressed TCRB transcripts. TCRdb's copy holds only in-frame clones and misses some; the assay was immunoSEQ multiplex PCR. This table has about 290,000 clones, under 8.5% appearing once. The V gene end was trimmed by 3 bases and the J gene end by 0 bases; junction bases not matched to a gene: 3. Per germline, CDR1 SGHDN and CDR2 FVKESK. CDR3 length equals 15 residues. This clone was observed a handful of times. Antigen specificity is unknown. The J gene is TRBJ2-7, the V gene TRBV14; 9 bases align to TRBD1. The clonotype comes from a woman younger than 35 in good health. The sample comprised central memory CD4+ T cells from blood. DNA for the CDR3: TGTGCCAGCAGCCAGAGACAGGGGGTCTCCTACGAGCAGTACTTC. It encodes CASSQRQGVSYEQYF.